This T cell receptor beta chain was retrieved from a study of T cell repertoires in cytomegalovirus infection (dated by TCRdb to the late 2010s). About the full investigation: Peptide stimulations targeted recently identified HLA-C-restricted CMV epitopes, whose presentation resists viral immunomodulation, together with well-studied HLA-B-restricted epitopes. Because public TCR beta signatures pointed to carriage of CMV infection together with the matching HLA type, the HLA type of each donor mattered for the analysis.

Taken with the paper, the label for treatment or condition translates to: in vitro stimulation with specific CMV peptide epitopes to enrich CMV-specific T cells. General findings and caveats noted by the study authors: The ex vivo response was dominated by HLA-C-restricted CMV-specific TCR beta clonotypes, which also provided the single most frequent clonotype in two of eight donors. Cumulative frequency of public TCR beta family members discriminated carriers of CMV infection plus the relevant HLA type in this cohort and an independent 352-donor cohort.

For CDR1 and CDR2, the germline V gene lists SGHTA and FQGNSA. From its cysteine to its phenylalanine, the CDR3 spans 15 amino acids. The retained sequence is limited to the CDR3, 45 bases, with the frame set at the first base. V trim: 3 bases; J trim: 5 bases; unmatched bases: 5. In regard to this clonotype: Its recognized antigen is unknown. No base quality information exists; no much larger clone differs at one position.

The sequencer was an Illumina HiSeq 1500. TCRdb passed the public sequencing reads through fastp at Q25 and MiXCR, retaining productive beta sequences. Each record represents a unique CDR3 protein, reported with the most common genes and DNA among its rows. This sample holds some 700,000 distinct CDR3 sequences; about 33% were observed only once. The top ten constitute 18% of the sample. The starting material was cultured PBMCs, obtained from culture after CMV antigen stimulation. The chain was built from TRBV7-2 and TRBJ2-1; 9 junctional bases match TRBD2. This receptor was identified in a human donor in good health (CMV status not recorded). Some clones in this sample may be carry-over from other donors' samples. This receptor carries the CDR3 CASSFGASGDNEQFF. The nucleotides are TGTGCCAGCAGCTTTGGGGCTAGCGGGGACAATGAGCAGTTCTTC.